This is a list of T cell receptor beta chains from one sample in a study of T cells in Graves' hyperthyroidism and ophthalmopathy. TCRdb called the multiplex PCR reads again in MiXCR, with one record for every CDR3 protein. The table records hundreds of thousands of distinct CDR3 sequences, about 19% of them present only once. The sequenced sample consisted of blood. The receptors derive from a woman aged 50 to 60 with Graves' hyperthyroidism that later progressed to Graves' ophthalmopathy. CDR3s include the opening cysteine and the closing phenylalanine or tryptophan.

J,V,CDR3
TRBJ2-2,TRBV4-1,CASSQEIPIGFTGELFF
TRBJ1-6,TRBV19,CASTATPETGDLNSPLHF
TRBJ2-7,TRBV12-3/TRBV12-4,CASSRTSGGSYEQYF
TRBJ1-4,TRBV30,CAWRDSLGEKLFF
TRBJ2-5,TRBV20-1,CSARGGASGIQETQYF
TRBJ1-3,TRBV30,CAWSVTGGQNAGNTIYF
TRBJ1-2,TRBV3-1,CASSQDRIGEGYTF
TRBJ1-1,TRBV7-9,CASSTRQTPNTEAFF
TRBJ2-1,TRBV20-1,CSASPFVGSYNEQFF
TRBJ2-7,TRBV18,CASSLQTDSYEQYF
TRBJ2-1,TRBV11-2,CASSRLAGAYNEQFF
TRBJ1-2,TRBV5-1,CASSSEGGPNYGYTF
TRBJ1-1,TRBV3-1,CASSQAYSRGTEAFF
TRBJ2-5,TRBV7-7,CASSGGGEETQYF
TRBJ2-3,TRBV6-1,CASSGRASTDTQYF
TRBJ1-6,TRBV11-2,CASRPAGAPNSPLHF
TRBJ2-1,TRBV7-2,CASSLGSSGGFNEQFF
TRBJ2-1,TRBV11-2,CASSLGQGHEQFF
TRBJ2-7,TRBV4-2,CASRLTGESSYEQYF
TRBJ1-2,TRBV2,CASGGDYGYTF
TRBJ1-3,TRBV2,CASSDVEFSGNTIYF
TRBJ2-3,TRBV6-1,CASSSYSGGVEDTQYF
TRBJ2-3,TRBV10-3,CAISETGDSRPDTQYF
TRBJ2-1,TRBV3-1,CASSQDLQTEQFF
TRBJ2-1,TRBV11-3,CASSPRTGGLYNEQFF
TRBJ2-5,TRBV7-9,CAGERFGKTQYF
TRBJ2-1,TRBV11-3,CASSLGSRSNEQFF
TRBJ2-3,TRBV12-3/TRBV12-4,CASSPGTSGEVDTQYF
TRBJ2-7,TRBV7-9,CASSLDSSSYEQYF
TRBJ2-2,TRBV10-3,CAISEPGLAGVNTGELFF
TRBJ2-1,TRBV10-3,CAISDNRGTYNEQFF
TRBJ1-2,TRBV30,CAWSPGRRAHGYTF
TRBJ2-7,TRBV7-9,CASSWTSGNEQYF
TRBJ1-2,TRBV5-1,CASSSTPRTGYGYTF
TRBJ2-7,TRBV20-1,CSAASGQTYDQYF
TRBJ1-5,TRBV2,CASSEGQLLSNQPQHF
TRBJ2-7,TRBV5-4,CASSLRPSAGPLYEQYF
TRBJ2-5,TRBV11-2,CASSIQRAETQYF
TRBJ2-1,TRBV6-5,CASSYGRDAYNEQFF
TRBJ1-5,TRBV20-1,CSAPDSGGSNQPQHF
TRBJ2-7,TRBV29-1,CSVEPPGGIGEQYF
TRBJ2-7,TRBV18,CASSPGTPGNYEQYF
TRBJ1-1,TRBV27,CASTSYRGGTEAFF
TRBJ1-1,TRBV3-1,CASSQDSGEAFF
TRBJ2-5,TRBV18,CASSPWEDQETQYF
TRBJ1-5,TRBV6-1,CASRIRDQSNQPQHF
TRBJ1-5,TRBV20-1,CSASSGGAPLSNQPQHF
TRBJ2-3,TRBV7-3,CASSPPRSGHCTDTRYF
TRBJ2-1,TRBV12-3/TRBV12-4,CASSLGQGSEQFF
TRBJ2-3,TRBV27,CATTPRWGTDTDTQYF
TRBJ1-1,TRBV29-1,CSVGLTANTEAFF